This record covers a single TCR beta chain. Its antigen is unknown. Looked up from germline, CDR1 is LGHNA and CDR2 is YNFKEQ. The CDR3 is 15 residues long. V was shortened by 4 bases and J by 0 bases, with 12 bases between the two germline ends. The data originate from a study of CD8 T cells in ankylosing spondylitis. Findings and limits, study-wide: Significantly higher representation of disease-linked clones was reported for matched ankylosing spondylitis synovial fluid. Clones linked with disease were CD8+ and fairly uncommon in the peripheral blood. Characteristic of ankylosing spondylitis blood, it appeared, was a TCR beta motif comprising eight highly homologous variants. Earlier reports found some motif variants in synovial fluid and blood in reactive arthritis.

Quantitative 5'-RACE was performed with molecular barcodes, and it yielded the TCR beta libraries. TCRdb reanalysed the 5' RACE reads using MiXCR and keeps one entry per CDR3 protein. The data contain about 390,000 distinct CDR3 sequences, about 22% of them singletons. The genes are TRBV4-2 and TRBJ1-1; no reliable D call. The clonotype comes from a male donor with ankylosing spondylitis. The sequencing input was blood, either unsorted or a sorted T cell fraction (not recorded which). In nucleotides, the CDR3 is TGTGCCAGCAGCCTCGAGACACTGATGAACACTGAAGCTTTCTTT. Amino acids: CASSLETLMNTEAFF.